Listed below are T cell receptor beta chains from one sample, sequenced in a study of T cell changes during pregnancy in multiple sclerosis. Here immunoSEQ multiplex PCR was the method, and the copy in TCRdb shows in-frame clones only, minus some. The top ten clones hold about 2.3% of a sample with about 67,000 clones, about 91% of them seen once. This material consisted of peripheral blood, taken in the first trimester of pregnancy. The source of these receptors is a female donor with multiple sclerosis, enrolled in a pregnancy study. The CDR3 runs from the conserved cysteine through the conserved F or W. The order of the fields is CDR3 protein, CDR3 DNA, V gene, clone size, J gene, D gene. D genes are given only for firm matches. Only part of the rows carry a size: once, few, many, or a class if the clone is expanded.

CDR3 protein: CASSEGLAPAYEQYF
CDR3 DNA: TGTGCCAGCAGTGAGGGACTAGCGCCCGCCTACGAGCAGTACTTC
V gene: TRBV2
clone size: .
J gene: TRBJ2-7
D gene: TRBD2

CDR3 protein: CASSFGHDTEAFF
CDR3 DNA: TGTGCCAGCAGCTTTGGACACGACACTGAAGCTTTCTTT
V gene: TRBV7-3
clone size: .
J gene: TRBJ1-1
D gene: .

CDR3 protein: CASSEYKGVGGNTIYF
CDR3 DNA: TGTGCCAGCAGTGAATACAAGGGGGTAGGGGGAAACACCATATATTTT
V gene: TRBV2
clone size: .
J gene: TRBJ1-3
D gene: .

CDR3 protein: CASSPGLLADTQYF
CDR3 DNA: TGTGCCAGCAGTCCGGGACTACTAGCAGATACGCAGTATTTT
V gene: TRBV28
clone size: .
J gene: TRBJ2-3
D gene: TRBD2

CDR3 protein: CASSYVGQGAYEQYF
CDR3 DNA: TGTGCCAGCAGTTATGTCGGACAGGGGGCTTACGAGCAGTACTTC
V gene: TRBV28
clone size: .
J gene: TRBJ2-7
D gene: TRBD1

CDR3 protein: CASTRPGTTNTGELFF
CDR3 DNA: TGCGCCAGCACCAGACCCGGGACAACGAACACCGGGGAGCTGTTTTTT
V gene: TRBV5-1
clone size: .
J gene: TRBJ2-2
D gene: .

CDR3 protein: CASSFRGGEQYF
CDR3 DNA: TGTGCCAGCAGTTTTCGGGGGGGCGAGCAGTACTTC
V gene: TRBV28
clone size: once
J gene: TRBJ2-7
D gene: TRBD2

CDR3 protein: CASSSNQGIVGETQYF
CDR3 DNA: TGTGCCAGCAGCTCTAATCAGGGCATAGTAGGAGAGACCCAGTACTTC
V gene: TRBV5-6
clone size: .
J gene: TRBJ2-5
D gene: .

CDR3 protein: CASSIDPLSGYTF
CDR3 DNA: TGTGCCAGTAGTATAGATCCCCTGAGCGGCTACACCTTC
V gene: TRBV19
clone size: .
J gene: TRBJ1-2
D gene: .

CDR3 protein: CAAEGSSYNEQFF
CDR3 DNA: TGTGCCGCCGAAGGGAGCTCCTACAATGAGCAGTTCTTC
V gene: TRBV6-1
clone size: once
J gene: TRBJ2-1
D gene: .

CDR3 protein: CASSAVTANTEAFF
CDR3 DNA: TGTGCCAGCAGTGCTGTGACAGCGAACACTGAAGCTTTCTTT
V gene: TRBV6-1
clone size: .
J gene: TRBJ1-1
D gene: .

CDR3 protein: CASLQGNGEKLFF
CDR3 DNA: TGTGCCAGCCTACAGGGGAACGGGGAAAAACTGTTTTTT
V gene: TRBV28
clone size: .
J gene: TRBJ1-4
D gene: TRBD1

CDR3 protein: CASSKPGTGGNTGELFF
CDR3 DNA: TGTGCCAGCAGCAAACCTGGGACAGGGGGAAACACCGGGGAGCTGTTTTTT
V gene: TRBV5-4
clone size: .
J gene: TRBJ2-2
D gene: TRBD1

CDR3 protein: CASSLGLDADTQYF
CDR3 DNA: TGTGCCAGCAGCTTAGGACTAGATGCAGATACGCAGTATTTT
V gene: TRBV7-3
clone size: once
J gene: TRBJ2-3
D gene: TRBD2

CDR3 protein: CAISPSGGGATDTQYF
CDR3 DNA: TGTGCCATCAGTCCTTCGGGGGGGGGCGCGACAGATACGCAGTATTTT
V gene: TRBV10-3
clone size: .
J gene: TRBJ2-3
D gene: TRBD2

CDR3 protein: CASSGLAGGNTGELFF
CDR3 DNA: TGTGCCAGTAGTGGACTAGCGGGGGGGAACACCGGGGAGCTGTTTTTT
V gene: TRBV19
clone size: .
J gene: TRBJ2-2
D gene: TRBD2

CDR3 protein: CASRVQGGGQPQHF
CDR3 DNA: TGCGCCAGCAGAGTACAGGGGGGAGGGCAGCCCCAGCATTTT
V gene: TRBV10-2
clone size: .
J gene: TRBJ1-5
D gene: TRBD1

CDR3 protein: CASSGSVNTEAFF
CDR3 DNA: TGTGCCAGCAGTGGGAGCGTGAACACTGAAGCTTTCTTT
V gene: TRBV27
clone size: .
J gene: TRBJ1-1
D gene: .

CDR3 protein: CASSLTGIRAASGEQYF
CDR3 DNA: TGTGCCAGCAGCTTAACCGGGATCCGGGCCGCCTCCGGCGAGCAGTACTTC
V gene: TRBV7-9
clone size: .
J gene: TRBJ2-7
D gene: .

CDR3 protein: CASSYSNFRGEKLFF
CDR3 DNA: TGTGCCAGCAGTTACTCCAACTTCAGGGGAGAAAAACTGTTTTTT
V gene: TRBV6-5
clone size: .
J gene: TRBJ1-4
D gene: .

CDR3 protein: CASSQERTGVSNQPQHF
CDR3 DNA: TGCGCCAGCAGCCAAGAAAGAACAGGGGTGAGCAATCAGCCCCAGCATTTT
V gene: TRBV4-1
clone size: once
J gene: TRBJ1-5
D gene: TRBD1

CDR3 protein: CAWSVHASSYNSPLHF
CDR3 DNA: TGTGCCTGGAGTGTTCACGCGAGCTCCTATAATTCACCCCTCCACTTT
V gene: TRBV30
clone size: .
J gene: TRBJ1-6
D gene: .

CDR3 protein: CASGMKAGEVSSGANVLTF
CDR3 DNA: TGTGCTAGTGGTATGAAAGCGGGAGAGGTATCGTCTGGGGCCAACGTCCTGACTTTC
V gene: TRBV12-5
clone size: .
J gene: TRBJ2-6
D gene: TRBD2

CDR3 protein: CASSVGYGTQYF
CDR3 DNA: TGTGCCAGCTCGGTCGGGTATGGGACCCAGTACTTC
V gene: TRBV27
clone size: .
J gene: TRBJ2-5
D gene: .

CDR3 protein: CASSAGRNTGELFF
CDR3 DNA: TGTGCCAGCAGTGCGGGCCGAAACACCGGGGAGCTGTTTTTT
V gene: TRBV6-6
clone size: .
J gene: TRBJ2-2
D gene: .

CDR3 protein: CASSPRTSGTDTQYF
CDR3 DNA: TGTGCCAGCAGCCCGCGGACTAGCGGGACAGATACGCAGTATTTT
V gene: TRBV5-4
clone size: .
J gene: TRBJ2-3
D gene: TRBD2

CDR3 protein: CAHGRYNEQFF
CDR3 DNA: TGTGCCCACGGTCGATACAATGAGCAGTTCTTC
V gene: TRBV10-3
clone size: .
J gene: TRBJ2-1
D gene: .

CDR3 protein: CASSILERSGGPQPQHF
CDR3 DNA: TGTGCCAGTAGTATACTCGAGAGGAGCGGGGGGCCTCAGCCCCAGCATTTT
V gene: TRBV19
clone size: .
J gene: TRBJ1-5
D gene: .

CDR3 protein: CASSYGFGPSYEQYF
CDR3 DNA: TGTGCCAGCAGTTACGGGTTTGGGCCCTCCTACGAGCAGTACTTC
V gene: TRBV6-5
clone size: .
J gene: TRBJ2-7
D gene: .

CDR3 protein: CASNDPGVGPQHF
CDR3 DNA: TGTGCCAGCAACGACCCCGGGGTAGGGCCCCAGCATTTT
V gene: TRBV6-5
clone size: .
J gene: TRBJ1-5
D gene: .

CDR3 protein: CASSVLGRNEKLFF
CDR3 DNA: TGTGCCAGCAGTGTATTGGGGCGAAATGAAAAACTGTTTTTT
V gene: TRBV6-1
clone size: .
J gene: TRBJ1-4
D gene: .

CDR3 protein: CASSESFTGELFF
CDR3 DNA: TGTGCCAGCAGTGAATCGTTCACCGGGGAGCTGTTTTTT
V gene: TRBV2
clone size: few
J gene: TRBJ2-2
D gene: .

CDR3 protein: CASSKGTVPDTQYF
CDR3 DNA: TGCGCCAGCAGCAAAGGGACAGTTCCAGATACGCAGTATTTT
V gene: TRBV5-1
clone size: .
J gene: TRBJ2-3
D gene: TRBD1

CDR3 protein: CASTLHQNTEAFF
CDR3 DNA: TGTGCCAGTACCTTACACCAGAACACTGAAGCTTTCTTT
V gene: TRBV19
clone size: .
J gene: TRBJ1-1
D gene: .

CDR3 protein: CASSGESPGSYGYTF
CDR3 DNA: TGTGCCAGCAGTGGGGAGTCCCCCGGTAGTTATGGCTACACCTTC
V gene: TRBV2
clone size: .
J gene: TRBJ1-2
D gene: .

CDR3 protein: CASSPTGDLGTQYF
CDR3 DNA: TGTGCCAGCAGTCCGACAGGGGATCTGGGGACCCAGTACTTC
V gene: TRBV6-5
clone size: .
J gene: TRBJ2-5
D gene: TRBD1

CDR3 protein: CASRPTSGGTNEQFF
CDR3 DNA: TGTGCCAGCAGGCCAACTAGCGGGGGAACCAATGAGCAGTTCTTC
V gene: TRBV28
clone size: .
J gene: TRBJ2-1
D gene: TRBD2

CDR3 protein: CASSKVQGAYGYTF
CDR3 DNA: TGTGCCAGCTCCAAGGTGCAGGGGGCCTATGGCTACACCTTC
V gene: TRBV6-5
clone size: .
J gene: TRBJ1-2
D gene: TRBD1

CDR3 protein: CASSYRGTGRMDEAFF
CDR3 DNA: TGTGCCAGCAGTTACCGCGGGACAGGGAGAATGGATGAAGCTTTCTTT
V gene: TRBV6-5
clone size: .
J gene: TRBJ1-1
D gene: TRBD1

CDR3 protein: CASRPGRLNTEAFF
CDR3 DNA: TGTGCCAGCAGGCCCGGGAGATTGAACACTGAAGCTTTCTTT
V gene: TRBV28
clone size: .
J gene: TRBJ1-1
D gene: .

CDR3 protein: CASSLQGAREGYTF
CDR3 DNA: TGCGCCAGCAGCCTACAGGGGGCAAGAGAAGGCTACACCTTC
V gene: TRBV5-1
clone size: .
J gene: TRBJ1-2
D gene: TRBD1

CDR3 protein: CASSPQTSGSTGELFF
CDR3 DNA: TGTGCCAGCAGCCCCCAGACTAGCGGGTCCACCGGGGAGCTGTTTTTT
V gene: TRBV7-3
clone size: .
J gene: TRBJ2-2
D gene: TRBD2

CDR3 protein: CASSLGGWMSYEQYF
CDR3 DNA: TGTGCCAGCAGCTTAGGAGGGTGGATGTCCTACGAGCAGTACTTC
V gene: TRBV7-2
clone size: once
J gene: TRBJ2-7
D gene: .

CDR3 protein: CASSLRQGGYEQYF
CDR3 DNA: TGCGCCAGCAGCTTAAGACAGGGAGGTTACGAGCAGTACTTC
V gene: TRBV5-1
clone size: .
J gene: TRBJ2-7
D gene: .

CDR3 protein: CASSTGVSYEQYF
CDR3 DNA: TGTGCCAGTAGCACAGGGGTATCCTACGAGCAGTACTTC
V gene: TRBV19
clone size: .
J gene: TRBJ2-7
D gene: TRBD1

CDR3 protein: CASSWGQAASYNEQFF
CDR3 DNA: TGTGCCAGCAGCTGGGGACAGGCCGCCTCCTACAATGAGCAGTTCTTC
V gene: TRBV5-5
clone size: .
J gene: TRBJ2-1
D gene: TRBD1

CDR3 protein: CASSPKTGGYGANVLTF
CDR3 DNA: TGTGCCAGCTCACCCAAAACAGGGGGCTACGGGGCCAACGTCCTGACTTTC
V gene: TRBV18
clone size: .
J gene: TRBJ2-6
D gene: TRBD1

CDR3 protein: CASSLGSGLNTEAFF
CDR3 DNA: TGTGCCAGCAGCTTAGGATCAGGGCTCAACACTGAAGCTTTCTTT
V gene: TRBV7-9
clone size: .
J gene: TRBJ1-1
D gene: .

CDR3 protein: CATSRKQGVGGPF
CDR3 DNA: TGTGCCACCAGCAGGAAACAGGGGGTCGGAGGGCCCTTC
V gene: TRBV15
clone size: once
J gene: TRBJ1-2
D gene: TRBD1

CDR3 protein: CASSLVRGTSGVGDPGELFF
CDR3 DNA: TGTGCCAGCAGCCTGGTCAGGGGGACTAGCGGCGTGGGGGACCCCGGGGAGCTGTTTTTT
V gene: TRBV7-3
clone size: once
J gene: TRBJ2-2
D gene: TRBD2

CDR3 protein: CASSQDPGYGYTF
CDR3 DNA: TGCGCCAGCAGCCAAGATCCGGGGTACGGCTACACCTTC
V gene: TRBV4-1
clone size: once
J gene: TRBJ1-2
D gene: .